This note documents a single T cell receptor beta chain sequence. The data were taken from a study of blood T cell repertoires in COVID-19. For the study at large: Specimens from acute and convalescent COVID-19 originated in the United States, Italy and Spain.

TCRdb keeps only in-frame clones here, not all; method: immunoSEQ multiplex PCR. The sample has over 200,000 clones; around 90% are singletons. Per germline, CDR1 LGHNA and CDR2 YSLEER. The CDR3 covers 14 residues. Unmatched junction bases numbered 3, after V lost 1 base and J lost 5 bases. Participant age was about 18 to 95 years, and participants resided in fewer than 25 US areas. The J gene is TRBJ2-5, the V gene TRBV4-3; 8 nucleotides line up with TRBD1. The material sequenced was PBMCs or T cells enriched from blood (not recorded which). This clonotype was obtained from a human donor in a cohort exposed to, infected with or recovered from COVID-19 (not recorded which). The donor label of this sample is uncertain. CDR3 amino acids: CASSQAGGAETQYF. The CDR3, as DNA: TGCGCCAGCAGCCAAGCAGGGGGCGCGGAGACCCAGTACTTC.